What follows is one T cell receptor beta chain and its context. The antigen remains unidentified. The sample belongs to a study of shared clonotypes between healthy human individuals. Regarding the study as a whole: Non-shared clonotypes had lower generation probabilities than clonotypes shared by all four sorted-subset donors.

Method: immunoSEQ multiplex PCR; TCRdb's copy keeps in-frame clones and lacks some. This table holds roughly 550,000 clones, just under 97% found once. CD45RO-negative, CCR7-selected cells formed the naive CD8 fraction, which excluded terminally differentiated effector memory CD45RA+ cells. Per germline, CDR1 SNHLY and CDR2 FYNNEI. Losses at the gene ends were 10 bases for V and 0 bases for J; bases not matched to a gene: 2. The CDR3 runs to 12 residues. J is TRBJ2-7 and V is TRBV2, with 8 nucleotides matching TRBD1. This receptor was obtained from a woman in her 30s in good health. Sequenced sample: naive CD8+ T cells sorted from blood. The chain's CDR3 is CATGTGSYEQYF. CDR3 in DNA: TGTGCCACCGGGACAGGCTCCTACGAGCAGTACTTC.